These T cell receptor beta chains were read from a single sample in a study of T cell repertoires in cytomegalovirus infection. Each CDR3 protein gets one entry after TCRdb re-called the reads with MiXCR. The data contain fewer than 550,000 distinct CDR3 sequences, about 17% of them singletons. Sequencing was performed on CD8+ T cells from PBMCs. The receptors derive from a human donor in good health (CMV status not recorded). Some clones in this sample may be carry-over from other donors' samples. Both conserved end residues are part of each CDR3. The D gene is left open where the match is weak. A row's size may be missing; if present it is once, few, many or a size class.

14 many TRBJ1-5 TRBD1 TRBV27 CASSFRGPNQPQHF TGTGCCAGCAGTTTCAGGGGGCCCAATCAGCCCCAGCATTTT
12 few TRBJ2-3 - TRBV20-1 CSGSGEVGPQYF TGCAGTGGGTCGGGAGAGGTCGGACCGCAGTATTTT
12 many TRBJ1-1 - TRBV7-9 CASSPHNTEAFF TGTGCCAGCAGCCCTCACAACACTGAAGCTTTCTTT
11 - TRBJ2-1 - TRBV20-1 CSPPPYNEQFF TGCAGTCCCCCTCCTTACAATGAGCAGTTCTTC
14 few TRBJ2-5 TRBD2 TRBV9 CASSLIPGGGTQYF TGTGCCAGCAGCCTCATACCCGGGGGGGGGACCCAGTACTTC
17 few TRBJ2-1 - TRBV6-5 CASSYLLTGGSYNEQFF TGTGCCAGCAGTTACCTCTTGACAGGAGGCTCCTACAATGAGCAGTTCTTC
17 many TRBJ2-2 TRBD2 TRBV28 CASSHGTSGTDTGELFF TGTGCCAGCAGTCACGGGACTAGCGGGACGGACACCGGGGAGCTGTTTTTT
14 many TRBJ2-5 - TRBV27 CASSSGSLTETQYF TGTGCCAGCAGTTCAGGGTCCCTAACAGAGACCCAGTACTTC
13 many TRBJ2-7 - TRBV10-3 CAIRQASSYEQYF TGTGCCATCAGACAGGCCTCCTCCTACGAGCAGTACTTC
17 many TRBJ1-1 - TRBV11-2 CASSLVAGGGRNTEAFF TGTGCCAGCAGCTTAGTTGCGGGAGGGGGAAGGAACACTGAAGCTTTCTTT
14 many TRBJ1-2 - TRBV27 CASSRTVTSYGYTF TGTGCCAGCAGTCGGACGGTTACGTCTTATGGCTACACCTTC
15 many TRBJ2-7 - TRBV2 CASSGRVGPTYEQYF TGTGCCAGCAGTGGTAGGGTGGGGCCTACCTACGAGCAGTACTTC
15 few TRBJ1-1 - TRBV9 CASSLPRDGVREAFF TGTGCCAGCAGCCTACCCCGGGACGGGGTGCGTGAAGCTTTCTTT
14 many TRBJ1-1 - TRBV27 CASSLEGSGTEAFF TGTGCCAGCAGTTTAGAGGGGAGCGGGACTGAAGCTTTCTTT
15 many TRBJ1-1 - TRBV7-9 CASSLARLMNTEAFF TGTGCCAGCAGCTTAGCCCGACTTATGAACACTGAAGCTTTCTTT
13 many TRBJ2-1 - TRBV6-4 CARRWENYNEQFF TGTGCCAGGCGGTGGGAGAACTACAATGAGCAGTTCTTC
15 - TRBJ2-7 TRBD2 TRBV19 CASSFSLAGTYEQYF TGTGCCAGTAGTTTCTCCTTAGCGGGCACCTACGAGCAGTACTTC
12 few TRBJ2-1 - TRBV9 CASSVGDNEQFF TGTGCCAGCAGCGTAGGAGACAATGAGCAGTTCTTC
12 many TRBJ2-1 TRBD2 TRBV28 CASSSGLNEQFF TGTGCCAGCAGTTCGGGACTAAATGAGCAGTTCTTC
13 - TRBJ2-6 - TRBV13 CASGTPRANVLTF TGTGCCAGCGGAACTCCCCGGGCCAACGTCCTGACTTTC
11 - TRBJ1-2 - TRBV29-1 CSVEGRYGYTF TGCAGCGTTGAGGGGAGGTATGGCTACACCTTC
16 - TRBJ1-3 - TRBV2 CASSEDKGFSGNTIYF TGTGCCAGCAGTGAAGATAAAGGGTTCTCTGGAAACACCATATATTTT
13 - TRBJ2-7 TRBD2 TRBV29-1 CSVVAGSSYEQYF TGCAGCGTTGTAGCGGGTTCCTCCTACGAGCAGTACTTC
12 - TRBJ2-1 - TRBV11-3 CASSSGETEQFF TGTGCCAGCAGCTCTGGGGAGACTGAGCAGTTCTTC
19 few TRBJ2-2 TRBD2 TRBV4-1 CASSQDQTSGGSNTGELFF TGCGCCAGCAGCCAAGATCAGACTAGCGGGGGCTCGAACACCGGGGAGCTGTTTTTT
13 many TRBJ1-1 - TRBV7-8 CASSPQEGHEAFF TGTGCCAGCAGCCCACAGGAGGGACATGAAGCTTTCTTT
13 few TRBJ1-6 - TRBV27 CASSLSSNSPLHF TGTGCCAGCAGTTTATCGAGTAATTCACCCCTCCACTTT
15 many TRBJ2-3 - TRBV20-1 CSARDLGYSTDTQYF TGCAGTGCTAGAGATTTGGGTTATAGCACAGATACGCAGTATTTT
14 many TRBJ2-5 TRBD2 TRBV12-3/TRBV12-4 CASTPGLAEETQYF TGTGCCAGCACCCCGGGACTAGCGGAAGAGACCCAGTACTTC
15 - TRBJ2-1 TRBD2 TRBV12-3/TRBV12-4 CASSFTSGGGNEQFF TGTGCCAGCAGCTTCACTAGCGGGGGCGGCAATGAGCAGTTCTTC
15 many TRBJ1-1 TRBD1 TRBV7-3 CASSLEGQGGTEAFF TGTGCCAGCAGCTTAGAGGGACAGGGGGGCACTGAAGCTTTCTTT
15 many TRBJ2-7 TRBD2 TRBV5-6 CASTRGSGTIYEQYF TGTGCCAGCACCCGAGGGAGCGGGACGATCTACGAGCAGTACTTC
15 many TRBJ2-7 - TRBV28 CASSGPGGGSYEQYF TGTGCCAGCAGTGGGCCCGGCGGCGGCTCCTACGAGCAGTACTTC
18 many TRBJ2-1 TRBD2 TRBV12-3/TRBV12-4 CASSSSGSHARPYNEQFF TGTGCCAGCAGCTCTAGCGGGAGCCACGCCAGGCCCTACAATGAGCAGTTCTTC
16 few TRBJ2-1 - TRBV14 CASSRMYRVGLNEQFF TGTGCCAGCAGCCGTATGTACAGGGTAGGCTTAAATGAGCAGTTCTTC
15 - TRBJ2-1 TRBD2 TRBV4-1 CASSQDAGREGEQFF TGCGCCAGCAGCCAAGATGCAGGGCGGGAGGGTGAGCAGTTCTTC
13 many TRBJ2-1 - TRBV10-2 CASSEMRDNEQFF TGCGCCAGCAGTGAAATGCGGGACAATGAGCAGTTCTTC
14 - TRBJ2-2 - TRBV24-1 CATMEGENTGELFF TGTGCCACCATGGAGGGTGAGAACACCGGGGAGCTGTTTTTT
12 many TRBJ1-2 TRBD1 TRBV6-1 CASKDRGDGYTF TGTGCCAGCAAAGACAGGGGGGATGGCTACACCTTC
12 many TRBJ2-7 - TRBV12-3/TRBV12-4 CASRAGGYEQYF TGTGCCAGCAGGGCCGGGGGCTACGAGCAGTACTTC
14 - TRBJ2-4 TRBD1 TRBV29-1 CSVRTGWGQNIQYF TGCAGCGTTAGGACAGGGTGGGGGCAAAACATTCAGTACTTC
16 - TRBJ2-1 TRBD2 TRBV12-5 CASGTVLAGGGDEQFF TGTGCTAGTGGTACCGTACTAGCGGGTGGGGGTGATGAGCAGTTCTTC
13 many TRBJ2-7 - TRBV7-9 CASTGAPVYEQYF TGTGCCTCCACGGGGGCGCCGGTCTACGAGCAGTACTTC
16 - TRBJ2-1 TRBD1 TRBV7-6 CASSEAGTGSYNEQFF TGTGCCAGCAGCGAAGCCGGGACAGGGTCCTACAATGAGCAGTTCTTC
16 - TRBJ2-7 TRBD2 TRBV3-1 CASSQDLLAGFYEQYF TGTGCCAGCAGCCAAGATTTACTAGCGGGCTTCTACGAGCAGTACTTC
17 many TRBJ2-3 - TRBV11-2 CASSLAGSRWGTDTQYF TGTGCCAGCAGCTTAGCCGGGAGCCGGTGGGGCACAGATACGCAGTATTTT
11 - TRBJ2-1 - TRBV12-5 CASGLVPEQFF TGTGCTAGTGGTTTGGTACCAGAGCAGTTCTTC
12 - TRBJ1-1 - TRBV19 CASSWANTEAFF TGTGCCAGTAGTTGGGCCAACACTGAAGCTTTCTTT
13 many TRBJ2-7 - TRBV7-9 CASRLGSSYEQYF TGTGCCAGCAGGCTCGGGTCTTCCTACGAGCAGTACTTC
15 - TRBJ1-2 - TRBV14 CASSQNVRGSMGYTF TGTGCCAGCAGCCAAAACGTCAGAGGTTCTATGGGCTACACCTTC
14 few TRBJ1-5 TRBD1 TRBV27 CASGLKGADQPQHF TGTGCCAGCGGCCTTAAGGGGGCCGATCAGCCCCAGCATTTT